This TCR beta chain was identified during a study of T cell responses to AZD1222 COVID-19 vaccine. General study points: There were vaccine-associated CD4 TCRs across spike, dominant at 160-218 and 743-854.

Investigators merged groups given second doses at roughly 4 or roughly 12 weeks. Generated by immunoSEQ multiplex PCR, the TCRdb table keeps only in-frame clones and is missing some. In the table there are about 140,000 clones, around 93% of which are singletons. Turning to this clone: No antigen is known for it.

The length of the CDR3 is 19 residues. Trimming removed 4 bases from V and 4 bases from J, with 29 bases in between. CDR1 SGHNT and CDR2 YYREEE come from the germline V gene (reference sequence). This TCR came from an adult who received the AZD1222 COVID-19 vaccine. V gene TRBV5-4 combines with J gene TRBJ1-1, with D possibly matching TRBD1 (5 bases). The sequences come from peripheral blood, collected 28 days after the second AZD1222 dose. CDR3 amino acids: CASSLKTAPNLLLGTEAFF. The CDR3 bases are TGTGCCAGCAGCCTTAAGACAGCCCCCAATCTTTTGCTTGGCACTGAAGCTTTCTTT.